This T cell receptor (beta chain) was sequenced in a study of vaccination and CD4 T cells after COVID-19. Across the whole study: A CEFX pool, an HIV-1 Nef pool, or else no peptide went into the control cultures.

The treatment was: approximately nine-day PBMC culture with coronavirus spike peptide pools or control peptides (ViraFEST assay). ViraFEST used peptide pools to expand antigen-specific T cells and subsequently sequenced their TCRs. The authors cultured two million PBMCs per well with roughly 10 IU/ml IL-2 and 10 ug/ml peptide pools. This clonotype has more than one count but fewer than ten. Its antigen is still unknown. Germline-derived CDR1 and CDR2 are MNHEY and SMNVEV (reference sequence). CDR3 size: 18 residues. V shed 2 bases, J shed 7 bases, and the junction held 14 bases outside the gene matches. Sequencing of cultured CD4+ T cell DNA used the Oncomine TCR Beta short-read assay. TCRdb re-derived calls from the PCR reads in MiXCR, one entry per CDR3 protein. The table records 9,900 or so distinct CDR3 sequences, over 25% of them present only once. Study-level findings and limits: Investigators enrolled relatively few convalescent patients and included no early post-infection timepoints.

The source is a human donor who had recovered from COVID-19. Sequenced material: CD4+ T cells from blood, cultured in vitro, taken after SARS-CoV-2 vaccination. The chain uses TRBV27 and TRBJ1-2, with TRBD1 matching 12 bases. The CDR3 reads CASSLLPVFGTGGIGYTF. As DNA, the CDR3 is TGTGCCAGCAGTTTACTGCCGGTCTTCGGGACAGGGGGCATTGGCTACACCTTC.